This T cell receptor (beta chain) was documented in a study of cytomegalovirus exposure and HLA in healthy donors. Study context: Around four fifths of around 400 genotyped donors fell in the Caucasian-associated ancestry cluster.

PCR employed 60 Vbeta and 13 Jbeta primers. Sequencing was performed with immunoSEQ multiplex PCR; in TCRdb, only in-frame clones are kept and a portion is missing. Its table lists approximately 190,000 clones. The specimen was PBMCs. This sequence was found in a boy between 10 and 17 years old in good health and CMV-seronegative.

The CDR3 DNA follows: TGTGCCAGCAGCTTAGGGGACACCCCGCCCTACGAGCAGTACTTC. This codes for CASSLGDTPPYEQYF. The chain recombines TRBV7-9 with TRBJ2-7; D is possibly TRBD1 (6 bases). Germline CDR1 is SEHNR and CDR2 is FQNEAQ (reference sequence). Trimming pared 1 base from V and 2 bases from J, leaving 12 bases between. The CDR3 loop spans 15 amino acids. The whole variable domain, remainder taken from reference TRBV7-9 and TRBJ2-7, is DTGVSQNPRHKITKRGQNVTFRCDPISEHNRLYWYRQTLGQGPEFLTYFQNEAQLEKSRLLSDRFSAERPKGSFSTLEIQRTEQGDSAMYLCASSLGDTPPYEQYFGPGTRLTVT.